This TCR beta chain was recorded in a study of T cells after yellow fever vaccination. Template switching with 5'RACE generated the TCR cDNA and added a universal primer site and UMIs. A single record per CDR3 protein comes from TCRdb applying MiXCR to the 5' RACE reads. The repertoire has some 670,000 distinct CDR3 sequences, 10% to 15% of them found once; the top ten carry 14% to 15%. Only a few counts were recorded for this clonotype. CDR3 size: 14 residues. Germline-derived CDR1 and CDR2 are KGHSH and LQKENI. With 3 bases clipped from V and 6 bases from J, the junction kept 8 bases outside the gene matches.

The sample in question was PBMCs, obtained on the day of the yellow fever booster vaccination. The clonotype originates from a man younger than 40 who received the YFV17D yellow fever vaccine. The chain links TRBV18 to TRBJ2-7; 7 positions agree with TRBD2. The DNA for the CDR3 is TGTGCCAGCTCACCCCCGGGAGGAAGACCCGAGCAGTACTTC. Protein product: CASSPPGGRPEQYF. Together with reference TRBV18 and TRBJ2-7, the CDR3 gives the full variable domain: NAGVMQNPRHLVRRRGQEARLRCSPMKGHSHVYWYRQLPEEGLKFMVYLQKENIIDESGMPKERFSAEFPKEGPSILRIQQVVRGDSAAYFCASSPPGGRPEQYFGPGTRLTVT.